Below are 14 T cell receptor beta chains sequenced from a single sample in a study of untreated major depressive disorder. The data were produced by immunoSEQ multiplex PCR, yet TCRdb's version contains in-frame clones alone and is incomplete. The sample shows about 21,000 clones, approximately 92% of them seen only once. Material: CD4+ T cells from PBMCs. All receptors come from a man aged 25-45 years in good health.

This clone was found once. J is TRBJ2-5 and V is TRBV4-1; possible D gene TRBD1, 6 bases. The CDR3 spans 14 residues. The V and J ends lost 1 base and 5 bases respectively, with 11 bases between them. The germline gives CDR1 MGHRA, CDR2 YSYEKL. This chain's CDR3 is CASSQGGRGETQYF. As DNA, the CDR3 is TGCGCCAGCAGCCAAGGGGGTAGGGGGGAGACCCAGTACTTC.

The rearrangement uses TRBV2 and TRBJ2-3; the match to TRBD1 covers 7 bases. Germline V gene data show CDR1 as SNHLY and CDR2 as FYNNEI. The V and J ends lost 3 bases and 6 bases, in that order; junction bases with no gene match: 6. The CDR3 contains 14 residues. The CDR3 coding sequence is TGTGCCAGCAGTGATACTGGGACAGCGGATACGCAGTATTTT. It encodes CASSDTGTADTQYF.

The chain joins TRBV5-4 to TRBJ2-7; no firm D call. Trimming pared 0 bases from V and 0 bases from J, leaving 4 bases between. The length of the CDR3 is 13 residues. Germline V gene sequence: CDR1 SGHNT, CDR2 YYREEE (reference sequence). The CDR3 DNA follows: TGTGCCAGCAGCTTGGGGAGCTCCTACGAGCAGTACTTC. Residues: CASSLGSSYEQYF.

V usage is TRBV4-3 and J usage is TRBJ2-1, with 8 bases identical to TRBD2. The CDR3 length is 18 residues. J gave up 4 bases and V 0 bases, and 11 bases lay outside the gene matches. Germline V CDR1 and CDR2: LGHNA, YSLEER. The CDR3 DNA sequence: TGCGCCAGCAGCCAAGATCGCGCGGGACTAGGAACATACAATGAGCAGTTCTTC. It specifies CASSQDRAGLGTYNEQFF.

The table lists this clone with a count of one. The rearrangement uses TRBV4-1 and TRBJ2-1, with 11 nucleotides matching TRBD2. Germline loops: CDR1 MGHRA, CDR2 YSYEKL. This CDR3 spans 18 amino acids. V was clipped by 2 bases and J by 6 bases; unmatched bases: 12. CDR3 bases: TGCGCCAGCAGCCAAAGCGGCCTTAGCGGGAGGGCTTTCAATGAGCAGTTCTTC. Translated: CASSQSGLSGRAFNEQFF.

This chain connects TRBV9 to TRBJ2-1; the D is unclear. The V gene's germline CDR1 is SGDLS and CDR2 YYNGEE. The CDR3 is made up of 12 amino acids. Trimming left V 2 bases short and J 8 bases short, with 8 bases between. Here the CDR3 DNA reads TGTGCCAGCAGCGTCGCGATGGATGAGCAGTTCTTC. Protein sequence: CASSVAMDEQFF. Based on the CDR3 plus reference TRBV9 and TRBJ2-1, the full variable domain is DSGVTQTPKHLITATGQRVTLRCSPRSGDLSVYWYQQSLDQGLQFLIQYYNGEERAKGNILERFSAQQFPDLHSELNLSSLELGDSALYFCASSVAMDEQFFGPGTRLTVL.

This rearrangement joins TRBV6-5 to TRBJ2-5; D not certain. From germline, CDR1 is MNHEY and CDR2 SVGAGI. There are 13 residues in the CDR3. Trimming stripped 2 bases from V and 1 base from J, with 5 bases between. The CDR3 region is CASSYKGQETQYF. DNA of the CDR3: TGTGCCAGCAGTTACAAGGGCCAAGAGACCCAGTACTTC.

The chain combines TRBV25-1 with TRBJ1-2; the match to TRBD1 covers 7 bases. V trimming: 0 bases; J trimming: 3 bases; junction bases outside the gene matches: 1. Germline CDR1 MGHDK, CDR2 SYGVNS. The CDR3 totals 14 residues. CDR3 sequence reads: CASSEYRGDYGYTF. The CDR3 region has the DNA TGTGCCAGCAGTGAATACAGGGGGGACTATGGCTACACCTTC.

The chain employs TRBV10-1 and TRBJ2-1; 10 bases are shared with TRBD2. There are 20 residues in the CDR3. Trimming took 2 bases from V and 8 from J; bases not matched to a gene: 21. Germline V CDR1 and CDR2: WNHNN, SYGVQD (reference sequence). CDR3 region: CASSEIRSGRAPGRSDEQFF. The DNA for the CDR3 is TGCGCCAGCAGTGAGATTAGGAGCGGGAGGGCCCCAGGTCGGTCGGATGAGCAGTTCTTC.

Notes on this clone: At one of its ends the junction is not consistent with the germline gene, which may arise from a read error. The genes are TRBV4-2 and TRBJ2-7, with D perhaps TRBD2 (6 bases). The CDR3 runs to 15 residues. Per germline, CDR1 LGHNA and CDR2 YNFKEQ. CDR3 nucleotide sequence: TGTGCCAGCAGCCAAGATTTTGGGAGGTCCTCCGAGCAGTACTTC. Translating it yields CASSQDFGRSSEQYF.

The V call is TRBV4-3, the J call TRBJ1-3; no firm D call. Germline values: CDR1 LGHNA, CDR2 YSLEER. With 1 base removed from V and 7 bases from J, the gap between germline ends came to 8 bases. This CDR3 has 13 amino acids. CDR3 residues: CASSQARRNTIYF. The CDR3 coding sequence is TGCGCCAGCAGCCAAGCCAGGCGGAACACCATATATTTT.

This chain links TRBV6-5 with TRBJ2-7; D is perhaps TRBD1 (8 bases). Germline V lookup: CDR1 MNHEY, CDR2 SVGAGI. Between the trimmed V and J ends, which lost 0 bases and 0 bases, there was a span of 12 bases. The CDR3 has 16 residues. CDR3 sequence: CASSYSGGTGSYEQYF. The CDR3 coding sequence is TGTGCCAGCAGTTACTCCGGGGGGACAGGCTCCTACGAGCAGTACTTC.

The V call is TRBV7-9, the J call TRBJ2-1, with 13 positions matching TRBD2. The CDR3 loop spans 15 amino acids. CDR1 and CDR2 (germline): SEHNR, FQNEAQ (reference sequence). After removal of 5 bases from V and 8 bases from J, the junction contained 6 bases not matched to a gene. Here the CDR3 reads CASSRTSGSRDEQFF. CDR3 sequence (DNA): TGTGCCAGCAGCAGGACTAGCGGGAGTAGGGATGAGCAGTTCTTC.

This clone was seen more than once but under ten times. V is TRBV29-1 and J is TRBJ2-1, with 12 bases matching TRBD2. Germline-derived CDR1 and CDR2 are SQVTM and ANQGSEA. J was trimmed by 8 bases and V by 5 bases; bases with no gene match: 7. This CDR3 is 14 amino acids long. Here the CDR3 reads CSVPLAGGRYEQFF. The CDR3 DNA follows: TGCAGCGTTCCCCTAGCGGGAGGGAGGTATGAGCAGTTCTTC.